Listed here is a single T cell receptor (beta chain). Antigen specificity is unknown. Donors gave 9 to 10 milliliters of peripheral blood apiece. Each sample yielded at least 6 micrograms of PBMC total RNA. The data belong to a study of blood T cells in healthy people across ages. The study's findings and limits: Researchers deemed the diversity estimates from one million T cells underestimates. Naive T cell percentage showed a strong correlation with the diversity of TCR beta.

Then a second PCR, running roughly 7 to 11 cycles, was carried out with a sample-barcoded 5' primer and a J-beta primer mix. TCRdb processed the 5' RACE reads anew with MiXCR; each CDR3 protein has one entry. The sample holds about 280,000 distinct CDR3 sequences, roughly a quarter seen once. The CDR3 runs to 13 residues. V gave up 6 bases and J gave up 0 bases, with 7 bases separating them. Looked up from germline, CDR1 is MNHEY and CDR2 is SVGEGT. The chain has TRBV6-2 or TRBV6-3 and TRBJ2-3, with a weak D call TRBD2 (5 bases). The sequence was obtained from a woman in her seventies in good health. The sequencing input was blood. CDR3 nucleotides: TGTGCCAGCAGCGCTAGCAGCACAGATACGCAGTATTTT. Protein sequence: CASSASSTDTQYF.